The entry that follows covers one T cell receptor (beta chain) sequence. The target of this receptor is not known. No base quality information exists; no much larger clone differs at one position. Each donor gave one peripheral blood draw, roughly 110 mL on average, collected into heparinised tubes. Using a panel that included CD45RO, CCR7, CD25, CD127, CD95 and CD27, naive, central memory, regulatory and stem cell-like memory CD4+ T cells were sorted on a BD FACSAria II. All sorted populations exceeded 95% purity. Right away, PBMCs were isolated by Lymphoprep density gradient centrifugation and were stained directly, with no culture step. So that batch effects would be minimized, each experiment stained and sorted samples in pairs, pairing one healthy donor with one patient. This sample is part of a study of beta chain features in type 1 diabetes (dated by TCRdb to between 2018 and 2020). In terms of the full investigation: Mean age, gender distribution, total cell number and subset yield were not different between patients and healthy donors. A total of roughly 110 million sorted cells were examined across all samples, and the number of cells per subset was strongly correlated with RNA yield. In the study, recently diagnosed type 1 diabetes patients and matched healthy donors were compared on the TCRB repertoires of their sorted circulating CD4+ T cell subsets. Whereas all 30 or so donors provided naive and central memory subsets, regulatory and stem cell-like memory subsets were isolated from just 8 patients and about 8 healthy donors.

All of the isolated RNA was reverse transcribed with the High Capacity cDNA Reverse Transcription Kit, so expressed TCRB transcripts were sequenced. Naive, central memory and regulatory T cell samples underwent deep immunoSEQ sequencing, averaging around 3.7 million total reads per sample. After sorted cells were lysed in RLT buffer, RNA was extracted with DNase-treated RNeasy Micro or Mini kits, with the choice depending on cell number. To prevent cross-contamination, every cell subset was processed on its own, while patient and healthy donor samples were processed together. Using the immunoSEQ multiplex PCR, TCRB sequences were amplified from cDNA into 87-bp fragments spanning the CDR3 region. Sequencing of the amplicons was done on the Illumina HiSeq platform. The source study handled its data this way. Synthetic template baselines were used to correct PCR bias computationally, reads within Hamming distance 2 were collapsed, and singletons that could not be merged were discarded. Reads were aligned to IMGT to assign V, D and J genes, CDR3 length, and insertions or deletions at six rearrangement sites. Within each subset, clonotype counts were normalized to the number of sorted cells before true diversity and Gini coefficients were calculated with the tcR R package. The overlap coefficient, calculated on TCRB nucleotide sequences, was used to measure repertoire sharing. As a proxy for the pre-selection repertoire, out-of-frame TCRB sequences from naive cells were analyzed. TCRdb re-hosts the immuneACCESS table, in-frame sequences only. Its copies lack some clones; in the studies checked, an unresolved V gene accounts for under half of them, and the cause for the rest is not known. That table furnishes V, J and clone size, whereas the DNA furnished D and trimming. This sample holds hundreds of thousands of clones; roughly 12% were observed only once. The ten largest clones take up approximately 0.02% of the sample.

What the work shows at the level of the full study, not this receptor alone: Because cDNA was sequenced instead of genomic DNA, activated cells with high expression could be over-represented, although the groups did not differ in activation or CD3 levels. Naive, central memory and regulatory TCRB repertoires appeared to be more alike among patients than among healthy donors. Patients with type 1 diabetes made fewer insertions and deleted more nucleotides at VDJ recombination sites, implying thymic rearrangement abnormalities. PCR may preferentially amplify shorter templates, but because patient and control samples were amplified and corrected together, any resulting skew would affect both groups equally. Only small numbers of individuals were included in the HLA sub-analyses, which left unresolved whether HLA type had any influence on TCRB rearrangement. A moderate but significant shortening of TCRB CDR3 length was observed in type 1 diabetes patients in all four CD4+ subsets.

The germline ends are 20 bases apart after V is trimmed by 5 bases and J by 7 bases. The CDR3 spans 16 residues, from the cysteine through the phenylalanine. The only DNA kept is the CDR3, 48 bases in frame from the first base. For CDR1 and CDR2, the germline V gene (reference sequence) lists SEHNR and FQNEAQ. The source material was naive CD4+ T cells from blood. What this sample's cell subset or site label stands for: true naive CD4+ T cells. The receptor was derived from a man aged 18 to 29 with type 1 diabetes. The sequence links TRBV7-9 to TRBJ1-4; the D gene is possibly TRBD1, with 6 bases matching. CDR3 protein: CASSTPTQGRGEKLFF. The DNA sequence reads TGTGCCAGCAGCACGCCGACACAGGGACGGGGTGAAAAACTGTTTTTT.